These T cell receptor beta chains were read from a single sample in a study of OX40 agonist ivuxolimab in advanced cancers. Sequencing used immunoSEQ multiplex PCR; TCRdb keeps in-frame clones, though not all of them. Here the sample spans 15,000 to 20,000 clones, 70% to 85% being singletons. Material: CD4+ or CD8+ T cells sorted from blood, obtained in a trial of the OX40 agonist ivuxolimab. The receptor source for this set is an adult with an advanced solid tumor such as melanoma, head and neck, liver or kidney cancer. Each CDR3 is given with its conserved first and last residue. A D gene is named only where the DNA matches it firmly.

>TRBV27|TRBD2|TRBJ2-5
CASRSGLAGVETQYF
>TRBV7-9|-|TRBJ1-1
CASSLPNMNTEAFF
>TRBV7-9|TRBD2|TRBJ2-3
CASSPFRTSGSPDTQYF
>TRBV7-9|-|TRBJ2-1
CASSSDGRASSYNEQFF
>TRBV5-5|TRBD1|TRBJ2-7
CASRETGEISYEQYF
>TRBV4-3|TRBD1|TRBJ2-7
CASSQDKGQGIFYEQYF
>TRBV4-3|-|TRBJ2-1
CASSQEVVTLRRQFF
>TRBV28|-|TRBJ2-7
CASSTHASYEQYF
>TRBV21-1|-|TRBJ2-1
CASSKARRGGCNEQFF
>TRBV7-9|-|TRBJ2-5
CASSLSVTPRETQYF
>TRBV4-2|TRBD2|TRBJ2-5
CASSQALPSGVRRETQYF
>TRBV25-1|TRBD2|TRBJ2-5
CASSAPAGAGETQYF
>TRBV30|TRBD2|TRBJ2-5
CAWSPRRTSGTEETQYF